The sequence of this TCR beta chain was determined in a study of cytomegalovirus exposure and HLA in healthy donors. Study-level points and caveats: Some TCR beta chains (around 160 of them) were listed as cytomegalovirus-associated. Analysis performed later showed TCR beta chains linked to HLA being more clonally expanded than equally common others. Specificity for CMV antigens was confirmed in vitro for a few of the CMV-associated chains. The majority of CMV-associated TCR beta chains were reported as apparently HLA-restricted in a later analysis.

This clone came up a few times. Its antigen remains unknown. The CDR3 is 14 amino acids. Germline CDR1 is LNHNV and CDR2 is YYDKDF (reference sequence). The ends were cut back, 3 bases at V and 0 bases at J, with 6 bases in the middle. 13 Jbeta primers and 60 Vbeta primers were used for the PCR. The data were produced by immunoSEQ multiplex PCR, yet TCRdb's version contains in-frame clones alone and is incomplete. Of about 94,000 clones listed, over 65% are singletons. This clonotype was sampled from a man between 25 and 39 years old in good health and CMV-seronegative. Sequencing was done on a sample of PBMCs. The gene calls are TRBV15 and TRBJ2-1; possible D gene TRBD2, 5 bases. CDR3 nucleotides: TGTGCCACCAGCAGCGGGGTCTCCTACAATGAGCAGTTCTTC. It encodes CATSSGVSYNEQFF.